The clone carrying this T cell receptor (beta chain) was counted many times. The antigen is unknown. Hyperthyroidism, newly diagnosed and lasting under 2 months, affected patients aged 18 to 65. PBMCs stemmed from around 10 ml fresh peripheral blood. The source material, RNA transcripts, was used to amplify TCR beta CDR3 regions. When the TCR CDR3 underwent first-round RT-PCR, the HTBI primer set was used. TCRdb recomputed calls from the multiplex PCR reads with MiXCR, one row per CDR3 protein. The sample includes about 380,000 distinct CDR3 sequences, approximately 15% seen only once; the top ten take approximately 10%. This entry comes from a study of T cells in Graves' hyperthyroidism and ophthalmopathy. Study in general: Prior to any treatment, at the point of initial diagnosis, peripheral blood was collected.

CDR1 is SQVTM, CDR2 ANQGSEA, per germline. The CDR3 length is 14 residues. V lost 2 bases and J lost 2; bases outside the gene matches: 2. Study-wide points: Prediction of ophthalmopathy progression came a median around 6.1 months pre-onset.

Sequenced: blood. V is TRBV29-1 and J is TRBJ1-5, with 8 bases identical to TRBD1. The source of this sequence is a woman in her sixties with Graves' hyperthyroidism. The CDR3 loop is CSVENRGGNQPQHF. CDR3 sequence (DNA): TGCAGCGTTGAAAACAGGGGGGGCAATCAGCCCCAGCATTTT.